A single sample is the source of the 19 T cell receptor beta chains below, sequenced in a study of T cell clusters in autoimmune cytopenias. TRB was amplified by touch-down multiplex PCR, primer pools A and B combined. After re-calling the multiplex PCR reads, TCRdb lists one entry per CDR3 protein, DNA absent. This table lists under 15,000 distinct CDR3 sequences. TRB amplification used approximately 250 ng of peripheral blood genomic DNA. Sample: peripheral blood. The receptors derive from a human donor with an autoimmune cytopenia or autoimmune hepatitis (not recorded which).

V gene TRBV6-5 combines with J gene TRBJ2-1. This CDR3 comprises 11 residues. Germline-derived CDR1 and CDR2 are MNHEY and SVGAGI. The CDR3 protein is CASEREREQFF.

Measured by frequency, this clonotype is medium-sized. J is TRBJ2-2 and V is TRBV6-6. CDR1 is MNHNY, CDR2 SVGAGI, per germline (reference sequence). The CDR3 totals 13 residues. The CDR3: CASSHQATGELFF.

This rearrangement joins TRBV19 to TRBJ2-5; TCRdb calls TRBD1, which cannot be checked without DNA. Germline V gives CDR1 LNHDA, CDR2 SQIVND (reference sequence). The CDR3 is 14 residues long. This CDR3 is CASSEWTGEETQYF.

In terms of frequency, this clonotype is medium-sized. The chain uses TRBV5-4 and TRBJ2-1; without DNA, the TCRdb call of TRBD2 cannot be checked. Germline CDR1 is SGHNT and CDR2 is YYREEE (reference sequence). This CDR3 contains 16 residues. The CDR3: CASSPGGSPLYNEQFF.

This chain connects TRBV15 to TRBJ2-3; TCRdb picks TRBD1, but there is no DNA to check that call. From germline, CDR1 is LNHNV and CDR2 YYDKDF (reference sequence). The CDR3 is 15 amino acids. The CDR3 loop reads CATSRDPVTGSAQYF. Full variable domain (rest looked up from reference TRBV15 and TRBJ2-3): DAMVIQNPRYQVTQFGKPVTLSCSQTLNHNVMYWYQQKSSQAPKLLFHYYDKDFNNEADTPDNFQSRRPNTSFCFLDIRSPGLGDTAMYLCATSRDPVTGSAQYFGPGTRLTVL.

The chain links TRBV5-1 to TRBJ2-5; TCRdb reports TRBD1, a call that lacks DNA to check it against. The CDR3 runs to 13 residues. Germline loops: CDR1 SGHRS, CDR2 YFSETQ. The CDR3: CASSAWAGETQYF.

The chain links TRBV29-1 to TRBJ1-3. This CDR3 is 13 amino acids long. The germline V gene has CDR1 SQVTM and CDR2 ANQGSEA. The CDR3 sequence: CSANLNSGNTIYF.

The chain uses TRBV12-3 or TRBV12-4 and TRBJ2-1; TCRdb indicates TRBD2, and absent DNA this call remains unverified. The CDR3 has 15 residues. The CDR3 sequence: CASSLSWGGMNEQFF.

The chain's CDR3 is CASSYRDRGTEQYF. The genes are TRBV6-5 and TRBJ2-7; there is no DNA to check the TCRdb D call of TRBD1. This CDR3 contains 14 residues. Per the germline V gene, CDR1 is MNHEY and CDR2 is SVGAGI.

The V call is TRBV30, the J call TRBJ2-5; TCRdb's assignment of TRBD1 cannot be checked, as there is no DNA. Germline assignment: CDR1 GTSNPN and CDR2 SVGIG (reference sequence). The CDR3 is 15 amino acids. The CDR3 loop is CAWSIPAGGRETQYF.

The V gene is TRBV5-6, the J gene TRBJ2-3. The V gene's germline CDR1 is SGHDT and CDR2 YYEEEE. The CDR3 loop spans 15 amino acids. The CDR3 region is CASSLVGPLADTQYF.

This sequence joins TRBV30 and TRBJ2-4; TCRdb's assignment of TRBD1 cannot be checked, as there is no DNA. The CDR3 spans 15 residues. Germline V gene data show CDR1 as GTSNPN and CDR2 as SVGIG (reference sequence). This CDR3 is CAWSVGGARGGIQYF. Using reference TRBV30 and TRBJ2-4 for the parts outside the CDR3, the full variable domain is SQTIHQWPATLVQPVGSPLSLECTVEGTSNPNLYWYRQAAGRGLQLLFYSVGIGQISSEVPQNLSASRPQDRQFILSSKKLLLSDSGFYLCAWSVGGARGGIQYFGAGTRLSVL.

This clonotype is identified as medium-sized from frequency. The chain combines TRBV19 with TRBJ2-2; TCRdb designates TRBD2, a call that cannot be tested without DNA. The germline gives CDR1 LNHDA, CDR2 SQIVND (reference sequence). The CDR3 runs 16 residues. The CDR3 loop is CASSFKTSGNTGELFF.

This chain uses TRBV6-6 with TRBJ2-1; the TCRdb D gene call, TRBD2, has no DNA to confirm it. The CDR3 contains 14 residues. Germline V gene data show CDR1 as MNHNY and CDR2 as SVGAGI (reference sequence). The CDR3: CATRAGFSYNEQFF.

CDR3 loop: CASSEHRVTGELFF. J is TRBJ2-2 and V is TRBV6-5; the TRBD1 assignment by TCRdb is unverifiable without DNA. Germline-derived CDR1 and CDR2 are MNHEY and SVGAGI. This CDR3 region has 14 residues.

This clonotype is classed as medium-sized by frequency. This chain connects TRBV5-4 to TRBJ2-5; as DNA is missing, the TRBD1 call by TCRdb cannot be tested. CDR3 length: 15 amino acids. CDR1 and CDR2 (germline): SGHNT, YYREEE (reference sequence). CDR3 sequence reads: CASSFLYTGEETQYF.

Judged by frequency, this clonotype is medium-sized. The chain employs TRBV30 and TRBJ2-1; TCRdb calls TRBD1, which cannot be checked without DNA. Germline lookup yields CDR1 GTSNPN and CDR2 SVGIG (reference sequence). CDR3 size: 13 residues. The CDR3 sequence is CAWTGGTWGEQFF. Full variable domain (missing parts from reference TRBV30 and TRBJ2-1): SQTIHQWPATLVQPVGSPLSLECTVEGTSNPNLYWYRQAAGRGLQLLFYSVGIGQISSEVPQNLSASRPQDRQFILSSKKLLLSDSGFYLCAWTGGTWGEQFFGPGTRLTVL.

This sequence joins TRBV5-4 and TRBJ1-4; TCRdb reports TRBD1, a call that lacks DNA to check it against. Germline lookup yields CDR1 SGHNT and CDR2 YYREEE (reference sequence). The CDR3 length is 14 residues. This CDR3 is CASSLEGAREKLFF.

Measured by frequency, this clonotype is medium-sized. V usage is TRBV29-1 and J usage is TRBJ2-3; TCRdb selects TRBD1, and the lack of DNA leaves this call unchecked. The germline CDR1 and CDR2 sequences are SQVTM and ANQGSEA. CDR3 length equals 16 residues. CDR3 in amino acids: CSVQPPLLGATDTQYF.